This T cell receptor (beta chain) was documented in a study of blood T cell repertoires in COVID-19. V was clipped by 0 bases and J by 0 bases, with 12 bases between them. The germline gives CDR1 SGHAT, CDR2 FQNNGV. The CDR3 sequence is 16 residues long. Sequenced by immunoSEQ multiplex PCR; TCRdb stores in-frame clones only, minus some. The table lists 150,000 to 200,000 clones, 85% to 95% of them singletons. The chain uses TRBV11-2 and TRBJ2-7; D possibly corresponds to TRBD1 (5 bases). Sequencing input: peripheral blood. This sequence originates from a woman aged 60-75 years with COVID-19, enrolled during active disease. CDR3 protein: CASSLDLTGRSYEQYF. The CDR3 coding sequence is TGTGCCAGCAGCTTAGATCTTACAGGACGCTCCTACGAGCAGTACTTC. The full variable domain, in which reference TRBV11-2 and TRBJ2-7 provide the parts outside the CDR3, is EAGVAQSPRYKIIEKRQSVAFWCNPISGHATLYWYQQILGQGPKLLIQFQNNGVVDDSQLPKDRFSAERLKGVDSTLKIQPAKLEDSAVYLCASSLDLTGRSYEQYFGPGTRLTVT.